Described below is a single TCR beta chain sequence and its context. The sample is drawn from a study of blood T cell repertoires in COVID-19. About the study: In each case, the material was cDNA or gDNA derived from T cells, B-cell-depleted T cells, or PBMCs.

The CDR3 covers 14 residues. Trimming removed 6 bases at V and 2 bases at J, with 11 bases between. Germline V gives CDR1 SGHAT, CDR2 FQNNGV. Data came from immunoSEQ multiplex PCR; TCRdb stores just in-frame clones and leaves some out. The data hold about 250,000 clones, with about 89% observed a single time. The clonotype originates from a woman aged 40 to 50 who had recovered from COVID-19. This chain joins TRBV11-2 and TRBJ2-1; possible D gene TRBD2, 6 bases. The sequencing input was peripheral blood. The CDR3 loop reads CASSSGLTYNEQFF. CDR3 DNA: TGTGCCAGCAGTAGTGGACTAACCTACAATGAGCAGTTCTTC.